This is a list of T cell receptor beta chains from one sample in a study of shared T cell receptors in the human thymus. Only in-frame clones appear in the TCRdb table, and some are missing; sequencing was by immunoSEQ multiplex PCR. The table includes approximately 760,000 clones, approximately 85% detected once. The same data also contributed to another study, on human thymus T cells.

Sequenced sample: thymocytes. The receptors stem from a girl less than two years old with a congenital heart defect. Both conserved end residues are part of each CDR3. A D gene is named only where the DNA matches it firmly. The listing skips clone size in some rows; elsewhere it reads once, few, many or a size class.

size: -; D: -; length: 18; J: TRBJ1-6; V: TRBV7-6; CDR3: CASSSTRRLSSYNSPLHF; DNA: TGTGCCAGCAGCTCAACTAGAAGGCTTAGCTCCTATAATTCACCCCTCCACTTT
size: few; D: -; length: 16; J: TRBJ2-1; V: TRBV2; CDR3: CASSVRGIASHNEQFF; DNA: TGTGCCAGCAGTGTTAGGGGGATCGCGAGCCACAATGAGCAGTTCTTC
size: few; D: TRBD1; length: 15; J: TRBJ2-2; V: TRBV5-4; CDR3: CASSLQGWDTGELFF; DNA: TGTGCCAGCAGCCTACAGGGGTGGGACACCGGGGAGCTGTTTTTT
size: -; D: TRBD1; length: 15; J: TRBJ1-2; V: TRBV4-1; CDR3: CASSLGDRGRYGYTF; DNA: TGCGCCAGCAGCCTAGGGGACAGGGGCAGGTATGGCTACACCTTC
size: -; D: -; length: 15; J: TRBJ1-4; V: TRBV28; CDR3: CASSLFVEQNEKLFF; DNA: TGTGCCAGCAGTTTATTTGTGGAGCAAAATGAAAAACTGTTTTTT
size: -; D: TRBD1; length: 15; J: TRBJ1-3; V: TRBV7-2; CDR3: CASSYQTGAGNTIYF; DNA: TGTGCCAGCAGCTACCAGACAGGGGCTGGAAACACCATATATTTT
size: -; D: -; length: 15; J: TRBJ1-5; V: TRBV5-6; CDR3: CASSLGPGLNQPQHF; DNA: TGTGCCAGCAGCTTGGGGCCAGGGCTCAATCAGCCCCAGCATTTT
size: once; D: -; length: 11; J: TRBJ2-3; V: TRBV19; CDR3: CATLGLQQQYF; DNA: TGTGCCACCCTGGGACTCCAGCAGCAGTATTTT
size: -; D: TRBD1; length: 16; J: TRBJ2-3; V: TRBV27; CDR3: CASSHRGLEATDTQYF; DNA: TGTGCCAGCAGTCACAGGGGGCTTGAGGCGACAGATACGCAGTATTTT
size: -; D: -; length: 15; J: TRBJ1-5; V: TRBV5-6; CDR3: CASSLERGRNQPQHF; DNA: TGTGCCAGCAGCTTGGAACGAGGGCGCAATCAGCCCCAGCATTTT
size: -; D: TRBD1; length: 17; J: TRBJ2-5; V: TRBV2; CDR3: CASSERFVDGQEETQYF; DNA: TGTGCCAGCAGTGAAAGGTTCGTCGATGGACAGGAAGAGACCCAGTACTTC
size: -; D: -; length: 13; J: TRBJ1-4; V: TRBV27; CDR3: CASSRKRIEKLFF; DNA: TGTGCCAGCTCACGGAAGAGGATCGAAAAACTGTTTTTT
size: -; D: TRBD2; length: 18; J: TRBJ2-5; V: TRBV7-4; CDR3: CASSLKLAGGPLEETQYF; DNA: TGTGCCAGCAGCTTAAAACTAGCGGGGGGGCCGTTGGAAGAGACCCAGTACTTC
size: -; D: -; length: 15; J: TRBJ1-4; V: TRBV9; CDR3: CASSVGGSTNEKLFF; DNA: TGTGCCAGCAGCGTAGGAGGTTCAACTAATGAAAAACTGTTTTTT
size: -; D: -; length: 15; J: TRBJ1-6; V: TRBV19; CDR3: CASSIETGRNSPLHF; DNA: TGTGCCAGTAGTATAGAAACAGGGCGGAATTCACCCCTCCACTTT
size: once; D: -; length: 17; J: TRBJ1-6; V: TRBV9; CDR3: CASNNPKGQRDNSPLHF; DNA: TGTGCCAGCAACAACCCTAAGGGGCAGAGAGATAATTCCCCCCTCCACTTT
size: -; D: -; length: 12; J: TRBJ1-2; V: TRBV29-1; CDR3: CSVVGGANGYTF; DNA: TGCAGCGTTGTTGGGGGGGCGAATGGCTACACCTTC
size: -; D: TRBD2; length: 20; J: TRBJ2-3; V: TRBV30; CDR3: CAWSPTRGLAGGPGPDTQYF; DNA: TGTGCCTGGAGTCCAACCCGAGGGCTAGCGGGGGGGCCCGGGCCAGATACGCAGTATTTT
size: -; D: -; length: 14; J: TRBJ1-1; V: TRBV28; CDR3: CASSLGLPDTEAFF; DNA: TGTGCCAGCAGTTTAGGCCTGCCAGACACTGAAGCTTTCTTT
size: -; D: -; length: 17; J: TRBJ1-1; V: TRBV28; CDR3: CASSLWGEPPGNTEAFF; DNA: TGTGCCAGCAGTTTATGGGGAGAACCACCTGGGAACACTGAAGCTTTCTTT
size: -; D: -; length: 15; J: TRBJ1-2; V: TRBV5-5; CDR3: CASSFLGANNYGYTF; DNA: TGTGCCAGCAGCTTTTTGGGGGCCAATAACTATGGCTACACCTTC
size: -; D: -; length: 16; J: TRBJ2-7; V: TRBV5-8; CDR3: CASSLNPSVSSYEQYF; DNA: TGTGCCAGCAGCCTTAACCCCAGCGTAAGCTCCTACGAGCAGTACTTC
size: -; D: -; length: 13; J: TRBJ2-4; V: TRBV27; CDR3: CASSNIPLAIQYF; DNA: TGTGCCAGCAGCAATATTCCTCTAGCGATTCAGTACTTC
size: -; D: -; length: 16; J: TRBJ1-4; V: TRBV7-2; CDR3: CASSSSTGKWDEKLFF; DNA: TGTGCCAGCAGCTCTTCAACAGGGAAATGGGATGAAAAACTGTTTTTT
size: -; D: -; length: 13; J: TRBJ1-2; V: TRBV11-2; CDR3: CASSFRQSYGYTF; DNA: TGTGCCAGCAGCTTCAGACAGAGCTATGGCTACACCTTC
size: -; D: -; length: 14; J: TRBJ2-7; V: TRBV7-8; CDR3: CASLNRRGSYEQYF; DNA: TGTGCCAGCTTGAATCGAAGGGGTTCCTACGAGCAGTACTTC
size: -; D: -; length: 15; J: TRBJ1-1; V: TRBV5-1; CDR3: CASSPPEMFNTEAFF; DNA: TGCGCCAGCAGCCCCCCCGAGATGTTTAATACTGAAGCTTTCTTT
size: -; D: TRBD2; length: 17; J: TRBJ2-3; V: TRBV9; CDR3: CASSAISSGGPRDTQYF; DNA: TGTGCCAGCAGCGCTATTTCTAGCGGGGGCCCCAGGGATACGCAGTATTTT
size: -; D: -; length: 11; J: TRBJ1-2; V: TRBV20-1; CDR3: CSASPGYGYTF; DNA: TGCAGTGCTTCCCCAGGCTATGGCTACACCTTC
size: -; D: -; length: 13; J: TRBJ1-6; V: TRBV19; CDR3: CASSKGLDSPLHF; DNA: TGTGCCAGTAGTAAGGGACTGGATTCACCCCTCCACTTT
size: -; D: -; length: 13; J: TRBJ2-2; V: TRBV2; CDR3: CASRIRDTGELFF; DNA: TGTGCCAGCAGAATCAGGGACACCGGGGAGCTGTTTTTT
size: -; D: -; length: 15; J: TRBJ1-4; V: TRBV19; CDR3: CASSIREASSEKLFF; DNA: TGTGCCAGTAGTATTCGGGAGGCAAGTAGTGAAAAACTGTTTTTT
size: -; D: -; length: 15; J: TRBJ1-3; V: TRBV10-3; CDR3: CAISPQGPSGNTIYF; DNA: TGTGCCATCAGTCCACAGGGTCCCTCTGGAAACACCATATATTTT
size: -; D: TRBD1; length: 12; J: TRBJ1-2; V: TRBV29-1; CDR3: CSVEVGQGHIVF; DNA: TGCAGCGTTGAAGTCGGACAGGGCCACATAGTCTTC
size: -; D: TRBD1; length: 19; J: TRBJ1-4; V: TRBV5-1; CDR3: CASSLDYRGQVATNEKLFF; DNA: TGCGCCAGCAGCTTGGACTACAGGGGCCAAGTTGCAACTAATGAAAAACTGTTTTTT
size: -; D: TRBD1; length: 17; J: TRBJ1-3; V: TRBV7-2; CDR3: CASSLGTGPSSGNTIYF; DNA: TGTGCCAGCAGCTTAGGGACAGGGCCTTCCTCTGGAAACACCATATATTTT
size: -; D: TRBD1; length: 16; J: TRBJ1-3; V: TRBV10-3; CDR3: CAISGDRMSSGNTIYF; DNA: TGTGCCATCAGTGGGGACAGAATGAGCTCTGGAAACACCATATATTTT
size: -; D: TRBD2; length: 14; J: TRBJ2-7; V: TRBV10-3; CDR3: CATSGGYRESQQYF; DNA: TGTGCCACCTCGGGAGGGTACAGGGAATCCCAGCAGTACTTC
size: -; D: -; length: 16; J: TRBJ1-2; V: TRBV7-6; CDR3: CASSFPPGDPFYGYTF; DNA: TGTGCCAGCAGCTTCCCACCAGGGGATCCATTCTATGGCTACACCTTC
size: -; D: TRBD2; length: 17; J: TRBJ2-2; V: TRBV5-1; CDR3: CASSFPFERGEAGELFF; DNA: TGCGCCAGCAGCTTCCCCTTTGAGCGGGGGGAAGCCGGGGAGCTGTTTTTT
size: -; D: -; length: 19; J: TRBJ1-1; V: TRBV5-6; CDR3: CASSSGCLDPTVGNTEAFF; DNA: TGTGCCAGCAGCTCCGGCTGTCTTGACCCGACAGTAGGAAACACTGAAGCTTTCTTT
size: -; D: -; length: 16; J: TRBJ1-1; V: TRBV5-8; CDR3: CASAAIRQSWSTEAFF; DNA: TGTGCCAGCGCCGCCATACGGCAGTCCTGGAGTACTGAAGCTTTCTTT
size: few; D: -; length: 14; J: TRBJ1-5; V: TRBV28; CDR3: CASSLHSLGGPQHF; DNA: TGTGCCAGCAGTTTACACAGCCTCGGTGGGCCCCAGCATTTT
size: once; D: TRBD1; length: 15; J: TRBJ1-6; V: TRBV28; CDR3: CASSLIQGVYSPLHF; DNA: TGTGCCAGCAGTCTAATACAGGGGGTGTATTCACCCCTCCACTTT
size: -; D: -; length: 13; J: TRBJ1-4; V: TRBV14; CDR3: CASSLRPGEKLFF; DNA: TGTGCCAGCAGCCTTCGCCCGGGGGAAAAACTGTTTTTT
size: once; D: -; length: 18; J: TRBJ1-2; V: TRBV19; CDR3: CASSPPQTGRGNNYGYTF; DNA: TGTGCCAGTAGTCCCCCCCAAACGGGTAGAGGGAATAACTATGGCTACACCTTC
size: -; D: -; length: 16; J: TRBJ2-3; V: TRBV5-1; CDR3: CASSLTRGLYTDTQYF; DNA: TGCGCCAGCAGCTTGACCCGCGGATTATACACAGATACGCAGTATTTT
size: -; D: TRBD1; length: 17; J: TRBJ1-2; V: TRBV6-1; CDR3: CASSEWAQEGQNYGYTF; DNA: TGTGCCAGCAGTGAATGGGCCCAGGAGGGACAGAACTATGGCTACACCTTC
size: -; D: TRBD2; length: 16; J: TRBJ2-3; V: TRBV5-5; CDR3: CASSHLTSGTTDTQYF; DNA: TGTGCCAGCAGCCACCTGACTAGCGGGACCACAGATACGCAGTATTTT
size: few; D: -; length: 15; J: TRBJ1-3; V: TRBV19; CDR3: CASSRIEGRENTIYF; DNA: TGTGCCAGTAGTCGGATCGAGGGAAGGGAAAACACCATATATTTT
size: -; D: -; length: 15; J: TRBJ1-6; V: TRBV6-6; CDR3: CASSRRTVPGQPLHF; DNA: TGTGCCAGCAGCCGACGGACAGTTCCCGGACAACCCCTCCACTTT
size: -; D: TRBD1; length: 15; J: TRBJ1-5; V: TRBV4-1; CDR3: CASSQDPGGFQPQHF; DNA: TGCGCCAGCAGCCAAGATCCAGGGGGATTTCAGCCCCAGCATTTT
size: -; D: TRBD1; length: 16; J: TRBJ1-4; V: TRBV18; CDR3: CASSPAVDRGNEKLFF; DNA: TGTGCCAGCTCCCCGGCGGTTGACAGGGGGAATGAAAAACTGTTTTTT
size: -; D: -; length: 16; J: TRBJ1-2; V: TRBV15; CDR3: CATSSLNPQEDYGYTF; DNA: TGTGCCACCAGCAGCCTAAACCCCCAGGAAGACTATGGCTACACCTTC